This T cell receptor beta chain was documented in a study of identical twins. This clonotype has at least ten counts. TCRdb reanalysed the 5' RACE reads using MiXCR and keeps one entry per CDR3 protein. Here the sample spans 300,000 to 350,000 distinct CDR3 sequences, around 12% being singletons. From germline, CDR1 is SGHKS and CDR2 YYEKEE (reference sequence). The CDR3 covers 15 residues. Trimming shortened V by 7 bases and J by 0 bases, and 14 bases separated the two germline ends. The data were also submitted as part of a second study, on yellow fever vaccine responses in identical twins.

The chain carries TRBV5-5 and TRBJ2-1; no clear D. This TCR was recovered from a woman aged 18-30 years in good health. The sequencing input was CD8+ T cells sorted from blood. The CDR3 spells CASSRVGPSYNEQFF. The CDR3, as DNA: TGTGCCAGCTCTAGGGTAGGGCCCTCCTACAATGAGCAGTTCTTC.